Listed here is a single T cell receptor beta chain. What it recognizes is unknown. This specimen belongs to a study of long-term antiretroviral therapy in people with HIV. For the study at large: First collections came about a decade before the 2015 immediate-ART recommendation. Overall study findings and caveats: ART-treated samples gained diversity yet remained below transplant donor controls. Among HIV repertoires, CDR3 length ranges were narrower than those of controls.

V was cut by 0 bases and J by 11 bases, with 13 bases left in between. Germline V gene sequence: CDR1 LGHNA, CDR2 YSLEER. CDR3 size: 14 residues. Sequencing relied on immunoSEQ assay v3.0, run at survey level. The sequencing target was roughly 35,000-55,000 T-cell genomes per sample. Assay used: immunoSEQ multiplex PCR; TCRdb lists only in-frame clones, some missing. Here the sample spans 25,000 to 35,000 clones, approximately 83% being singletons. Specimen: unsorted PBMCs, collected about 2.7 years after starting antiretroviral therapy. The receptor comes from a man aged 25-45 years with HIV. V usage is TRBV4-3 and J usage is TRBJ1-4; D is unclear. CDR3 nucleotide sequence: TGCGCCAGCAGCCAAGATCCCCGGTCGATCAAACTGTTTTTT. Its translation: CASSQDPRSIKLFF.